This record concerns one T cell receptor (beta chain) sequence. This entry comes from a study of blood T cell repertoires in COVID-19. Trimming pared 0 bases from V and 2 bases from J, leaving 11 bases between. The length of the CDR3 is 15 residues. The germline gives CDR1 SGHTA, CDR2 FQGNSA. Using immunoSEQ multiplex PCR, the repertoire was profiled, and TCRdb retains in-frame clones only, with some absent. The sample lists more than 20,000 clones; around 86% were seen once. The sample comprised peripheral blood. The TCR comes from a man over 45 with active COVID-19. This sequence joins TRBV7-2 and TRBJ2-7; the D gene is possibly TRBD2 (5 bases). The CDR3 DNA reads TGTGCCAGCAGCTTAGCGCTTGGAGCGGCCTACGAGCAGTACTTC. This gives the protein CASSLALGAAYEQYF.